A selection of T cell receptor beta chains follows, all from one sample in a study of shared clonotypes between healthy human individuals. Clones were sequenced by immunoSEQ multiplex PCR, and TCRdb holds only the in-frame ones, with some missing. The data hold over 2 million clones, with about 95% observed a single time. Sequencing was done on a sample of naive CD8+ T cells sorted from blood. These receptors all come from a man aged 18 to 35 in good health. Both conserved end residues are part of each CDR3. The order of the fields is CDR3 length, V gene, clone size, J gene, D gene, CDR3 DNA, CDR3 protein. D genes are given only for firm matches. Expanded clones are given a class, and other clones once, few, many or no size at all.

>16|TRBV4-1|once|TRBJ2-7|-
TGCGCCAGCAGCCAAGATCTCTCAGGGAAGCTTTACGAGCAGTACTTC
CASSQDLSGKLYEQYF
>17|TRBV27|-|TRBJ2-7|-
TGTGCCAGCAGTCCGTTGCCGGGGCAGGGCATTACCTACGAGCAGTACTTC
CASSPLPGQGITYEQYF
>11|TRBV6-6|-|TRBJ1-1|-
TGTGCCAGCCTGGCCGGGACTGAAGCTTTCTTT
CASLAGTEAFF
>15|TRBV6-1|once|TRBJ2-7|-
TGTGCCAGCAGTGAAGTGTGGCTTTACTCCTACGAGCAGTACTTC
CASSEVWLYSYEQYF
>10|TRBV7-9|once|TRBJ2-1|-
TGTGCCAGCGAGCAGGGGAAGCAGTTCTTC
CASEQGKQFF
>12|TRBV19|once|TRBJ1-2|-
TGTGCCAGTAGTATTGGAGGGGATGGCTACACCTTC
CASSIGGDGYTF
>13|TRBV7-8|-|TRBJ2-5|-
TGTGCCAGCAGCCTAACTAGTATGGAGACCCAGTACTTC
CASSLTSMETQYF
>15|TRBV7-6|few|TRBJ2-1|TRBD2
TGTGCCAGCAGCTTAGGACTAGCGGGGGACAATGAGCAGTTCTTC
CASSLGLAGDNEQFF
>15|TRBV5-1|once|TRBJ1-2|TRBD1
TGCGCCAGCAGCTTGGATCTCGGGACAGCGAATGGCTACACCTTC
CASSLDLGTANGYTF
>15|TRBV5-1|-|TRBJ2-1|-
TGCGCCAGCAGCTTGATCGGGACCCTATCCAATGAGCAGTTCTTC
CASSLIGTLSNEQFF
>15|TRBV27|once|TRBJ2-7|-
TGTGCCAGCAGTTTAGGCAGGGGTCCGGGCTACGAGCAGTACTTC
CASSLGRGPGYEQYF
>14|TRBV6-5|-|TRBJ1-4|TRBD1
TGTGCCAGCAGTTACGGGACAGGAGGTGAAAAACTGTTTTTT
CASSYGTGGEKLFF
>14|TRBV28|once|TRBJ1-1|-
TGTGCCAGCAGCCCTGACCTAGGGGTGGCTGAAGCTTTCTTT
CASSPDLGVAEAFF
>14|TRBV11-1|few|TRBJ2-2|-
TGTGCCAGCAGCTTAGCAGGGTACACCGGGGAGCTGTTTTTT
CASSLAGYTGELFF
>21|TRBV7-3|-|TRBJ2-4|-
TGTGCCAGCAGCTTAAGTGGAAGGTCCCGAAGCACGGAACTAGCCAAAAACATTCAGTACTTC
CASSLSGRSRSTELAKNIQYF
>17|TRBV7-2|few|TRBJ1-5|-
TGTGCCAGCAGCGGCGGACTAGGGCCTTCTCGCAATCAGCCCCAGCATTTT
CASSGGLGPSRNQPQHF
>13|TRBV4-1|once|TRBJ2-2|-
TGCGCCAGCAGCCAAGATACCCCCGGGGAGCTGTTTTTT
CASSQDTPGELFF
>15|TRBV4-1|-|TRBJ2-5|-
TGCGCCAGCAGCCAAGATTTGGGGGGAGAAGAGACCCAGTACTTC
CASSQDLGGEETQYF
>14|TRBV7-9|-|TRBJ2-1|TRBD2
TGTGCCAGCAGCTCTCCGGGAGGGCGCAATGAGCAGTTCTTC
CASSSPGGRNEQFF
>18|TRBV21-1|-|TRBJ2-3|-
TGTGCCAGCAGCAAAAAGGCTGGGCGGGGGGCTTACACAGATACGCAGTATTTT
CASSKKAGRGAYTDTQYF
>13|TRBV5-6|once|TRBJ1-2|TRBD1
TGTGCCAGCAGCTGGGGACAGTCGTATGGCTACACCTTC
CASSWGQSYGYTF
>14|TRBV27|-|TRBJ2-1|TRBD1
TGTGCCAGCAGTTGGTCAGGGGGCAAAAATGAGCAGTTCTTC
CASSWSGGKNEQFF
>15|TRBV7-9|once|TRBJ2-5|-
TGTGCCAGCAGCTTAATGGCAGGGGTGAGGGAGACCCAGTACTTC
CASSLMAGVRETQYF
>13|TRBV27|-|TRBJ2-3|-
TGTGCCAGCAGGCGGTTACCCACAGATACGCAGTATTTT
CASRRLPTDTQYF
>16|TRBV28|-|TRBJ2-7|-
TGTGCCAGCAGTTTTGGTGCGGACCCGGCGCTTGACGAGCAGTACTTC
CASSFGADPALDEQYF
>15|TRBV7-9|once|TRBJ2-1|-
TGTGCCAGCAGCTTAGCTGGGAACCCCTACAATGAGCAGTTCTTC
CASSLAGNPYNEQFF
>16|TRBV27|once|TRBJ1-2|-
TGTGCCAGCAGTTTATCGGACGGGGACCGGCTCTATGGCTACACCTTC
CASSLSDGDRLYGYTF
>16|TRBV7-9|-|TRBJ1-1|-
TGTGCCAGCAGCTTAATTGGCACGGGAGTAGGCACTGAAGCTTTCTTT
CASSLIGTGVGTEAFF
>13|TRBV19|once|TRBJ2-2|TRBD2
TGTGCCAGCGGGACGGGAGGGACCGGGGAGCTGTTTTTT
CASGTGGTGELFF
>15|TRBV6-5|-|TRBJ2-7|-
TGTGCCAGCAGACTTCGGGGGCCCGTTGGGGTCGAGCAGTACTTC
CASRLRGPVGVEQYF
>14|TRBV7-3|-|TRBJ2-7|-
TGTGCCAGCAGCATAACAGGGGGGGAGTACGAGCAGTACTTC
CASSITGGEYEQYF
>14|TRBV7-2|-|TRBJ2-7|-
TGTGCCAGCAGCTTAGTTGGAGGGGGCAGTGAGCAGTACTTC
CASSLVGGGSEQYF
>15|TRBV13|-|TRBJ1-6|TRBD1
TGTGCCAGCAGCTTCGACACAGGGGCCTCTTCACCCCTCCACTTT
CASSFDTGASSPLHF
>15|TRBV9|-|TRBJ2-7|TRBD2
TGTGCCAGCAGCGTAGGTACTAGCGGGGGGGTCGAGCAGTACTTC
CASSVGTSGGVEQYF
>14|TRBV4-1|-|TRBJ2-7|TRBD1
TGCGCCAGCAGCGCGGGACAGGGCTCCTACGAGCAGTACTTC
CASSAGQGSYEQYF
>17|TRBV5-6|-|TRBJ2-4|-
TGTGCCAGCAGCTTGACCTCAGGAGGCCTAGCCAAAAACATTCAGTACTTC
CASSLTSGGLAKNIQYF
>14|TRBV7-8|-|TRBJ2-7|TRBD1
TGTGCCAGCAGCCCGATGGACAGGGGCTACGAGCAGTACTTC
CASSPMDRGYEQYF
>15|TRBV2|-|TRBJ2-3|TRBD1
TGTGCCAGCAGATGGACAGGGTTGGGGTCAGATACGCAGTATTTT
CASRWTGLGSDTQYF
>15|TRBV7-9|-|TRBJ1-4|-
TGTGCCAGCAGCTCCCCAGGGGAGGAGGGTGAAAAACTGTTTTTT
CASSSPGEEGEKLFF
>14|TRBV7-9|-|TRBJ1-4|TRBD1
TGTGCCAGCAGTCACAGGGGAGTCAATGAAAAACTGTTTTTT
CASSHRGVNEKLFF
>11|TRBV28|-|TRBJ1-2|-
TGTGCCAGCAGTTTAGGGTCGGGCTACACCTTC
CASSLGSGYTF
>13|TRBV6-6|-|TRBJ1-6|-
TGTGCCAGCTACGAGACGTTCGATTCACCCCTCCACTTT
CASYETFDSPLHF